These 28 T cell receptor beta chains came from one sample sequenced in a study of chemoradiotherapy in HPV16-positive cancers. Produced via immunoSEQ multiplex PCR; TCRdb's table is partial and in-frame only. The table lists approximately 2,600 clones, 70% to 80% of them singletons, with over 7.5% in the top ten. The sample here was tumor tissue, taken from a patient who underwent chemoradiotherapy. The receptors come from a human donor with HPV-associated anogenital cancer.

Comment on this clone: Other DNA sequences in the same sample also yield this CDR3. This chain uses TRBV9 with TRBJ1-1; D gene ambiguous. Germline lookup yields CDR1 SGDLS and CDR2 YYNGEE. V was pared by 0 bases and J by 8 bases, with 11 bases between. The CDR3 totals 13 residues. CDR3 region: CASSVGVEGEAFF. CDR3 sequence (DNA): TGTGCCAGCAGCGTAGGCGTGGAGGGAGAAGCTTTCTTT.

The CDR3: CASSWGDILSGANVLTF. CDR3 nucleotides: TGTGCCAGCAGCTGGGGGGACATCCTCTCTGGGGCCAACGTCCTGACTTTC. J is TRBJ2-6 and V is TRBV5-4; D could derive from TRBD1 or TRBD2 (6 bases each). Germline CDR1 and CDR2: SGHNT and YYREEE (reference sequence). The CDR3 is 17 amino acids. The ends were cut back, 3 bases at V and 0 bases at J, with 13 bases in the middle.

The J gene is TRBJ2-2, the V gene TRBV6-1; D is unclear. V was pared by 10 bases and J by 5 bases, with 17 bases between. CDR1 and CDR2 from the germline V gene are MNHNS and SASEGT. The CDR3 is 14 residues long. The CDR3 DNA reads TGTGCCACCCAGAAGGTCGCTGAGACCGGGGAGCTGTTTTTT. This codes for CATQKVAETGELFF.

This clone was seen only a few times. J is TRBJ2-7 and V is TRBV6-6, with no clear D. There are 13 residues in the CDR3. The germline gives CDR1 MNHNY, CDR2 SVGAGI (reference sequence). Between the trimmed V and J ends, which lost 5 bases and 2 bases, there was a span of 10 bases. CDR3 amino acids: CASSLGPTYEQYF. In DNA, the CDR3 is TGTGCCAGCAGTCTCGGGCCCACCTACGAGCAGTACTTC.

The CDR3 loop is CASSGLGEETQYF. The CDR3 DNA reads as TGTGCCAGCAGTGGACTGGGAGAAGAGACCCAGTACTTC. The V call is TRBV6-1, the J call TRBJ2-5; possibly TRBD2 for D (5 bases). The CDR3 consists of 13 residues. V lost 4 bases to trimming and J lost 3 bases, with 9 bases between them. Germline V lookup: CDR1 MNHNS, CDR2 SASEGT.

The DNA for the CDR3 is TGTGCCAGCAGTGGACTAGTGAGGGGAGATACGCAGTATTTT. This gives the protein CASSGLVRGDTQYF. This chain connects TRBV2 to TRBJ2-3, with D tentatively TRBD2 (6 bases). Trimming cost V 4 bases and J 5 bases, with 13 bases left between them. Germline V gene sequence: CDR1 SNHLY, CDR2 FYNNEI. The CDR3 is made up of 14 amino acids.

The V gene is TRBV2, the J gene TRBJ2-7, with 8 nucleotides matching TRBD2. This CDR3 has 16 amino acids. V was clipped by 3 bases and J by 0 bases; unmatched bases: 7. Per the germline V gene, CDR1 is SNHLY and CDR2 is FYNNEI. CDR3 protein: CASSDYGGASSYEQYF. CDR3 DNA: TGTGCCAGCAGTGATTACGGGGGGGCAAGCTCCTACGAGCAGTACTTC.

The chain recombines TRBV6-1 with TRBJ1-1, with no clear D. Deletions cut 4 bases from V and 1 base from J, with 13 bases between. CDR3 size: 15 residues. Germline V CDR1 and CDR2: MNHNS, SASEGT. The CDR3 DNA sequence: TGTGCCAGCAGTGGCGGGAGGGCAGGGAACACTGAAGCTTTCTTT. Translating it yields CASSGGRAGNTEAFF.

The CDR3 DNA is TGTGCCACCAGGCGGGGCGATACAGCGAACACTGAAGCTTTCTTT. This sequence encodes CATRRGDTANTEAFF. The chain is built from TRBV19 and TRBJ1-1, with a weak D call TRBD1 (5 bases). Per germline, CDR1 LNHDA and CDR2 SQIVND (reference sequence). This CDR3 has 15 amino acids. Trimming cost V 10 bases and J 1 base, with 19 bases left between them. Variable domain in full (rest from reference TRBV19 and TRBJ1-1): DGGITQSPKYLFRKEGQNVTLSCEQNLNHDAMYWYRQDPGQGLRLIYYSQIVNDFQKGDIAEGYSVSREKKESFPLTVTSAQKNPTAFYLCATRRGDTANTEAFFGQGTRLTVV.

The chain joins TRBV29-1 to TRBJ2-1; no reliable D call. This CDR3 has 10 amino acids. V lost 5 bases and J 7 bases, leaving 6 bases between the germline ends. Per germline, CDR1 SQVTM and CDR2 ANQGSEA. In DNA, the CDR3 is TGCAGCGTTACCCAGAATGAGCAGTTCTTC. This translates into CSVTQNEQFF.

The chain uses TRBV9 and TRBJ2-5; 7 bases are shared with TRBD2. Germline lookup yields CDR1 SGDLS and CDR2 YYNGEE. The junction had 7 bases not matched to a gene; V was cut back by 3 bases and J by 5 bases. There are 14 residues in the CDR3. The CDR3 region has the DNA TGTGCCAGCAGCGCAACTAGCGCCGGGGAGACCCAGTACTTC. Translating gives CASSATSAGETQYF.

V and J are TRBV7-2 and TRBJ1-1; D is possibly TRBD1 (5 bases). Germline CDR1 SGHTA, CDR2 FQGNSA. The CDR3 covers 17 residues. V lost 3 bases, J lost 2 bases, and 19 bases lay in between. The CDR3 DNA is TGTGCCAGCAGCTTCCCGATTTGGGGTGGGACTAACACTGAAGCTTTCTTT. Residues: CASSFPIWGGTNTEAFF.

The V call is TRBV7-2, the J call TRBJ2-3; 11 bases align to TRBD2. The CDR3 covers 15 residues. The V and J ends lost 3 bases and 6 bases, in that order; junction bases with no gene match: 5. Looked up from germline, CDR1 is SGHTA and CDR2 is FQGNSA. The CDR3 region is CASSFSGGAVDTQYF. CDR3 DNA: TGTGCCAGCAGCTTTAGCGGGGGGGCCGTTGATACGCAGTATTTT.

V is TRBV18 and J is TRBJ1-1; possibly TRBD1 for D (6 bases). V was cut by 2 bases and J by 6 bases, with 16 bases left in between. Germline loops: CDR1 KGHSH, CDR2 LQKENI. The CDR3 has 15 amino acids. The CDR3 loop is CASSPSSRGGPEAFF. Written as DNA, the CDR3 is TGTGCCAGCTCACCATCATCTAGGGGGGGGCCTGAAGCTTTCTTT.

The chain is built from TRBV6-6 and TRBJ1-6; D remains ambiguous. The ends were cut back, 10 bases at V and 1 base at J, with 14 bases in the middle. Germline V lookup: CDR1 MNHNY, CDR2 SVGAGI (reference sequence). The CDR3 extends over 15 amino acids. The chain's CDR3 is CAISSTGSYNSPLHF. As DNA, the CDR3 is TGTGCCATCAGCTCGACGGGGTCCTATAATTCACCCCTCCACTTT.

The V and J genes are TRBV7-2 and TRBJ2-1; the match to TRBD1 covers 10 bases. V dropped 2 bases and J dropped 7; count of bases not matched to a gene: 8. The CDR3 sequence is 16 residues long. The V gene's germline CDR1 is SGHTA and CDR2 FQGNSA. The CDR3 sequence is CASSLRGGTGVNEQFF. In DNA form, the CDR3 reads TGTGCCAGCAGCTTAAGAGGGGGGACAGGGGTAAATGAGCAGTTCTTC.

The chain combines TRBV6-4 with TRBJ1-2; D ambiguous. The germline V and J ends were trimmed by 6 bases and 7 bases, with 15 bases remaining between them. CDR1 is MRHNA and CDR2 is SNTAGT in the germline V gene. The CDR3 contains 13 residues. CDR3 loop: CASSRDTHGGYTF. The CDR3 coding sequence is TGTGCCAGCAGCCGGGATACTCACGGTGGCTACACCTTC.

CDR3 region: CASSFWGRTGELFF. CDR3 bases: TGTGCCAGCAGCTTTTGGGGCCGGACCGGGGAGCTGTTTTTT. The chain combines TRBV7-2 with TRBJ2-2; maybe TRBD1 (5 bases). With 3 bases removed from V and 5 bases from J, the gap between germline ends came to 10 bases. CDR1 and CDR2 from the germline V gene are SGHTA and FQGNSA. The length of the CDR3 is 14 residues.

This clone was recorded only once. The chain carries TRBV6-6 and TRBJ1-5, with D unclear. From germline, CDR1 is MNHNY and CDR2 SVGAGI (reference sequence). The CDR3 is made up of 15 amino acids. V was shortened by 0 bases and J by 6 bases, with 12 bases between the two germline ends. CDR3 sequence reads: CASSYSNLVGQPQHF. For the CDR3, the DNA is TGTGCCAGCAGTTACTCGAACTTGGTGGGTCAGCCCCAGCATTTT.

The gene calls are TRBV5-1 and TRBJ1-1; 10 bases agree with TRBD1. The germline V gene has CDR1 SGHRS and CDR2 YFSETQ. The length of the CDR3 is 17 residues. Unmatched junction bases numbered 10, after V lost 4 bases and J lost 1 base. CDR3 residues: CASSQPKTGGENTEAFF. CDR3 nucleotide sequence: TGCGCCAGCAGCCAACCTAAGACAGGGGGCGAGAACACTGAAGCTTTCTTT.

This clone was seen a few times. V and J are TRBV6-6 and TRBJ2-3; D is undetermined. Trimming pared 4 bases from V and 0 bases from J, leaving 8 bases between. The germline CDR1 and CDR2 sequences are MNHNY and SVGAGI (reference sequence). This CDR3 has 14 residues. The CDR3 DNA sequence: TGTGCCAGCAGTTCCACCTCTAGCACAGATACGCAGTATTTT. Translated, it gives CASSSTSSTDTQYF.

This rearrangement joins TRBV15 to TRBJ1-4, with D unresolved. V dropped 0 bases and J dropped 3 bases, with 11 bases sitting between them. The CDR3 contains 16 residues. CDR1 is LNHNV, CDR2 YYDKDF, per germline (reference sequence). This CDR3 reads CATSRDAPRSNEKLFF. CDR3 coding DNA: TGTGCCACCAGCAGAGATGCTCCGAGGTCTAATGAAAAACTGTTTTTT.

In DNA form, the CDR3 reads TGTGCCATCAGTGAGCTACAGGGCAGCCAGCCCCAGCATTTT. Translation: CAISELQGSQPQHF. The chain carries TRBV10-3 and TRBJ1-5; maybe TRBD1 (6 bases). The CDR3 has 14 residues. Germline V gene sequence: CDR1 ENHRY, CDR2 SYGVKD. Between the trimmed V and J ends, which lost 2 bases and 7 bases, there was a span of 12 bases.

This chain joins TRBV5-1 and TRBJ1-1; 7 bases fit TRBD1. The CDR3 runs 13 residues. In germline, CDR1 is SGHRS, CDR2 YFSETQ. V shed 5 bases, J shed 1 base, and the junction held 2 bases outside the gene matches. This CDR3 reads CASRGQTNTEAFF. The CDR3 DNA sequence: TGCGCCAGCAGGGGACAGACGAACACTGAAGCTTTCTTT.

The sample holds a few counts of this clone. The chain uses TRBV4-1 and TRBJ1-5, with TRBD1 matching 7 bases. Germline CDR1 is MGHRA and CDR2 is YSYEKL. V gave up 4 bases and J gave up 1 base; unmatched junction bases: 4. The CDR3 runs to 15 residues. This chain's CDR3 is CASSPGQSSNQPQHF. The CDR3 DNA is TGCGCCAGCAGCCCGGGACAGTCAAGCAATCAGCCCCAGCATTTT.

The chain joins TRBV14 to TRBJ1-1; D is unclear. With 4 bases removed from V and 0 bases from J, the gap between germline ends came to 9 bases. CDR3 size: 14 residues. Germline V gives CDR1 SGHDN, CDR2 FVKESK. The CDR3 DNA is TGTGCCAGCAGCCCCCCAGGAATGAACACTGAAGCTTTCTTT. It is translated as CASSPPGMNTEAFF.

The sample holds one count of this clone. The chain links TRBV27 to TRBJ1-1, with D possibly TRBD1 on 6 matching bases. The CDR3 is 15 residues long. With 7 bases removed from V and 0 bases from J, the gap between germline ends came to 15 bases. Germline V CDR1 and CDR2: MNHEY, SMNVEV (reference sequence). The CDR3 loop is CASTKWGGMNTEAFF. The CDR3 bases are TGTGCCAGCACCAAATGGGGGGGCATGAACACTGAAGCTTTCTTT.

The rearrangement links TRBV29-1 to TRBJ1-2; D is perhaps TRBD1 (5 bases). The CDR3 runs 13 residues. The ends were cut back, 1 base at V and 12 bases at J, with 18 bases in the middle. The germline V gene encodes CDR1 SQVTM and CDR2 ANQGSEA. This CDR3 is CSVEVSWGSFHTF. For the CDR3, the DNA is TGCAGCGTTGAAGTTTCCTGGGGGAGTTTCCACACCTTC.